The source of this T cell receptor beta chain is a study of T cell repertoires in cytomegalovirus infection. General study findings and limits: Accumulated public TCR beta family frequency recognized individuals carrying CMV together with the relevant HLA.

This clonotype showed up just a few times. The antigen remains unidentified. MiXCR, applied by TCRdb to the reads, yields one record per CDR3 protein. Here the sample spans 200,000 to 300,000 distinct CDR3 sequences, roughly 12% being singletons. CDR1 is MNHNY, CDR2 SVGAGI, per germline (reference sequence). The CDR3 sequence is 15 residues long. The ends lost 5 bases at V and 5 bases at J; junction bases unmatched: 8. The sample comprised PBMCs. V is TRBV6-6 and J is TRBJ2-4, with 8 bases identical to TRBD2. The receptor was derived from a human donor in good health (CMV status not recorded). Some clones in this sample may be carry-over from other donors' samples. Here the CDR3 reads CASSISGIKENIQYF. For the CDR3, the DNA is TGTGCCAGCAGTATTAGCGGGATAAAAGAAAACATTCAGTACTTC.